These 5 T cell receptor beta chains came from one sample sequenced in a study of T cells in Graves' hyperthyroidism and ophthalmopathy (dated by TCRdb to about 2019). The receptor library was made with multiplex PCR. TCRdb names Illumina HiSeq 2000 as the instrument used. The TCR beta CDR3 regions were amplified from RNA transcripts. A first-round RT-PCR of the TCR CDR3 used the HTBI primer set with the Qiagen OneStep RT-PCR kit. TCRdb ran its own pipeline on the public reads, namely fastp trimming at Q25 and MiXCR clone calling, and kept in-frame beta chains. One record per CDR3 amino acid sequence lists the most common genes and DNA. The sample table shows about 590,000 distinct CDR3 sequences, and approximately 14% are seen once. Of the sample, roughly 7.3% falls within the top ten clones. Specimen: blood. Every receptor here comes from a woman in her 30s with Graves' hyperthyroidism.

In its sample, this clonotype was seen once. This sequence joins TRBV27 and TRBJ1-2, with D possibly matching TRBD1 (5 bases). V dropped 3 bases and J dropped 2 bases, with 13 bases sitting between them. Germline V lookup: CDR1 MNHEY, CDR2 SMNVEV (reference sequence). The CDR3 loop spans 15 amino acids. This CDR3 reads CASSLGLGQNYGYTF. In DNA form, the CDR3 reads TGTGCCAGCAGTTTGGGGCTGGGGCAGAACTATGGCTACACCTTC.

V usage is TRBV30 and J usage is TRBJ2-5, with TRBD2 identical over 9 bases. In germline, CDR1 is GTSNPN, CDR2 SVGIG (reference sequence). Trimming cost V 8 bases and J 5 bases; bases outside gene matches: 6. The CDR3 sequence is 12 residues long. The CDR3 is CAGRGGVETQYF. For the CDR3, the DNA is TGTGCCGGGCGGGGGGGGGTGGAGACCCAGTACTTC.

This clonotype was detected a few times. The rearrangement links TRBV29-1 to TRBJ2-7, with D perhaps matching TRBD1 (5 bases). The CDR3 runs 15 residues. Germline V gene lookup returns CDR1 SQVTM and CDR2 ANQGSEA. V was trimmed by 5 bases and J by 3 bases, leaving 20 bases between them. The CDR3 nucleotides read TGCAGCGTTTTAGCCCAGGGAAACAACGGCTACGAGCAGTACTTC. This translates into CSVLAQGNNGYEQYF.

The chain links TRBV2 to TRBJ2-4; 9 nucleotides match TRBD2. Germline V gene sequence: CDR1 SNHLY, CDR2 FYNNEI. Trimming at V came to 3 bases and at J to 7 bases, leaving 4 bases not matched to a gene. The CDR3 consists of 14 residues. The chain's CDR3 is CASSDLAGGNIQYF. DNA for the CDR3: TGTGCCAGCAGTGATTTGGCGGGAGGGAACATTCAGTACTTC. Full variable domain (missing parts from reference TRBV2 and TRBJ2-4): EPEVTQTPSHQVTQMGQEVILRCVPISNHLYFYWYRQILGQKVEFLVSFYNNEISEKSEIFDDQFSVERPDGSNFTLKIRSTKLEDSAMYFCASSDLAGGNIQYFGAGTRLSVL.

This clonotype was counted ten times or more. The V gene is TRBV3-1, the J gene TRBJ2-6; D tentatively reads TRBD1 or TRBD2 (5 bases each). Germline V gene lookup returns CDR1 LGHDT and CDR2 YNNKEL (reference sequence). The germline V and J ends were trimmed by 0 bases and 4 bases, with 10 bases remaining between them. This CDR3 comprises 16 residues. The CDR3 loop reads CASSQETGRGANVLTF. The CDR3 DNA sequence: TGTGCCAGCAGCCAAGAAACGGGGCGCGGGGCCAACGTCCTGACTTTC. Using reference TRBV3-1 and TRBJ2-6 for the parts outside the CDR3, the full variable domain is DTAVSQTPKYLVTQMGNDKSIKCEQNLGHDTMYWYKQDSKKFLKIMFSYNNKELIINETVPNRFSPKSPDKAHLNLHINSLELGDSAVYFCASSQETGRGANVLTFGAGSRLTVL.